Listed here are 14 T cell receptor beta chains from one sample, sequenced in a study of cytomegalovirus exposure and HLA in healthy donors. The PCR used 60 Vbeta and 13 Jbeta primers. Measured with immunoSEQ multiplex PCR; TCRdb has only the in-frame clones, and not every one. The top ten clones hold around 7.7% of a sample with 110,000 or so clones, 73% of them seen once. Sequencing used PBMCs. These receptors were taken from a man aged 35 to 55 in good health and CMV-seronegative.

This chain joins TRBV28 and TRBJ2-5, with D perhaps TRBD2 (6 bases). There are 14 residues in the CDR3. V gave up 6 bases and J gave up 4 bases, with 15 bases separating them. Germline assignment: CDR1 MDHEN and CDR2 SYDVKM. The CDR3 nucleotides are TGTGCCAGCAGCTCAAGGGACTTGCCAGAGACCCAGTACTTC. It is translated as CASSSRDLPETQYF.

This clone came up once. J is TRBJ2-1 and V is TRBV29-1; TRBD1 matches 10 bases. Trimming at V came to 8 bases and at J to 7 bases, leaving 26 bases not matched to a gene. The CDR3 is made up of 19 amino acids. CDR1 SQVTM and CDR2 ANQGSEA come from the germline V gene. CDR3 nucleotide sequence: TGCAGCTCCCTGGAACCGGGACAGGGGCGCCGGGTGGTTTGGAATGAGCAGTTCTTC. Amino acid sequence: CSSLEPGQGRRVVWNEQFF.

The chain recombines TRBV27 with TRBJ2-5, with 10 bases aligning to TRBD2. The CDR3 totals 16 residues. Germline CDR1 MNHEY, CDR2 SMNVEV (reference sequence). V dropped 5 bases and J dropped 3; count of bases not matched to a gene: 9. CDR3 DNA sequence: TGTGCCAGCAGTCCTCTCTGGACTAGCGGAAAAGAGACCCAGTACTTC. It yields the protein CASSPLWTSGKETQYF.

This chain uses TRBV4-1 with TRBJ1-2, with D possibly matching TRBD1 (5 bases). Trimming cost V 4 bases and J 5 bases, with 17 bases left between them. The CDR3 extends over 15 amino acids. Germline lookup yields CDR1 MGHRA and CDR2 YSYEKL. The CDR3: CASSPRGGIGYGYTF. CDR3 in DNA: TGCGCCAGCAGCCCCCGGGGGGGAATCGGTTATGGCTACACCTTC.

As DNA, the CDR3 is TGTGCCAGCAGTCAAGGGGCGACAGGGATTGGTGCTTTCTTT. Its translation: CASSQGATGIGAFF. The chain couples TRBV27 to TRBJ1-1, with 7 bases matching TRBD1. This CDR3 contains 14 residues. The trim removed 5 bases at V and 11 bases at J, leaving 14 bases unmatched. Germline-derived CDR1 and CDR2 are MNHEY and SMNVEV (reference sequence).

This chain joins TRBV5-1 and TRBJ2-3; D is perhaps TRBD1 (6 bases). The CDR3 is 15 residues long. Germline values: CDR1 SGHRS, CDR2 YFSETQ. V lost 5 bases to trimming and J lost 0 bases, with 13 bases between them. CDR3 nucleotide sequence: TGCGCCAGCAGATTACAGGGTCTTAGCACAGATACGCAGTATTTT. This translates into CASRLQGLSTDTQYF.

Here the CDR3 reads CASSKKAESSYEQYF. The CDR3 nucleotides are TGTGCCAGTAGTAAGAAGGCGGAAAGCTCCTACGAGCAGTACTTC. The chain couples TRBV19 to TRBJ2-7; D is unclear. CDR1 LNHDA and CDR2 SQIVND come from the germline V gene (reference sequence). V gave up 4 bases and J gave up 0 bases, with 13 bases separating them. The CDR3 has 15 residues.

This chain uses TRBV5-4 with TRBJ2-7, with 8 bases that match TRBD1. The CDR3 sequence is 16 residues long. Germline-derived CDR1 and CDR2 are SGHNT and YYREEE (reference sequence). J gave up 1 base and V 4 bases, and 10 bases lay outside the gene matches. CDR3 residues: CASSLASGGPSYEQYF. The CDR3 coding sequence is TGTGCCAGCAGCCTAGCCTCAGGGGGCCCTTCCTACGAGCAGTACTTC.

The CDR3 spells CASSPLYELQSVNTEAFF. The CDR3 DNA follows: TGTGCCAGCTCACCACTTTATGAATTACAGTCCGTGAACACTGAAGCTTTCTTT. The V gene is TRBV18, the J gene TRBJ1-1, with no clear D. There are 18 residues in the CDR3. Germline CDR1 reads KGHSH; CDR2 reads LQKENI. Trimming cost V 1 base and J 0 bases, with 18 bases left between them.

This rearrangement joins TRBV4-2 to TRBJ1-6; perhaps TRBD1 as D (5 bases). This CDR3 has 13 residues. The V end was cut by 6 bases, the J end by 10 bases, with 13 bases between. Germline V gives CDR1 LGHNA, CDR2 YNFKEQ. The CDR3 coding sequence is TGTGCCAGCAGTAGAGGAACAGGCTCACCCCTCCACTTT. It codes for CASSRGTGSPLHF.

The rearrangement joins TRBV2 to TRBJ2-5, with 8 positions matching TRBD2. Germline CDR1 is SNHLY and CDR2 is FYNNEI. J was trimmed by 7 bases and V by 4 bases; bases with no gene match: 11. This CDR3 region has 15 residues. As DNA, the CDR3 is TGTGCCAGCAGTGTCAACGGGGGGGCCTCTGGGACCCAGTACTTC. Translating gives CASSVNGGASGTQYF.

The chain combines TRBV9 with TRBJ1-2; D is possibly TRBD1 (6 bases). Trimming removed 0 bases at V and 8 bases at J, with 14 bases between. The CDR3 has 14 amino acids. Per the germline V gene, CDR1 is SGDLS and CDR2 is YYNGEE. For the CDR3, the DNA is TGTGCCAGCAGCGTAGGCTTCACAGGGAGCGGCTACACCTTC. The encoded protein is CASSVGFTGSGYTF.

The V call is TRBV4-3, the J call TRBJ2-2; D is possibly TRBD1 (5 bases). V dropped 0 bases and J dropped 3 bases, with 11 bases sitting between them. Germline-derived CDR1 and CDR2 are LGHNA and YSLEER. This CDR3 contains 16 residues. Here the CDR3 reads CASSQDKGEYTGELFF. The CDR3 bases are TGCGCCAGCAGCCAAGATAAAGGGGAATACACCGGGGAGCTGTTTTTT.

By frequency in the sample, this clone is medium-sized (0.01 to 0.1%). The gene calls are TRBV4-3 and TRBJ2-6, with 8 bases fitting TRBD1. This CDR3 is 16 amino acids long. V was pared by 1 base and J by 3 bases, with 2 bases of the junction left unmatched. The germline V gene encodes CDR1 LGHNA and CDR2 YSLEER. Here the CDR3 reads CASSQGDRGGANVLTF. The CDR3 DNA is TGCGCCAGCAGCCAAGGTGACAGGGGTGGGGCCAACGTCCTGACTTTC.